These T cell receptor beta chains were read from a single sample in a study of blood T cell repertoires in COVID-19. Some clones are missing from TCRdb's copy, which holds only in-frame ones; the method was immunoSEQ multiplex PCR. The sample lists 52,000 or so clones, over 90% occurring once. Source material: peripheral blood. Every receptor here comes from a man in his fifties or sixties with acute or convalescent COVID-19. Each CDR3 is given with its conserved first and last residue. D genes are given only for firm matches. Part of the rows lack a size; the others show once, few, many or a class for expanded clones.

clone_size	d_call	v_call	j_call	cdr3_aa	cdr3_nt
NA	TRBD1	TRBV5-4	TRBJ2-2	CASSFRGTGELFF	TGTGCCAGCAGCTTCAGGGGGACCGGGGAGCTGTTTTTT
NA	NA	TRBV7-9	TRBJ1-1	CASSPSTGLTEAFF	TGTGCCAGCAGCCCATCTACAGGGCTTACTGAAGCTTTCTTT
NA	TRBD1	TRBV28	TRBJ1-3	CASGQESSGNTIYF	TGTGCCAGCGGACAGGAGAGCTCTGGAAACACCATATATTTT
NA	TRBD2	TRBV2	TRBJ2-7	CASSLYSSGSYEQYF	TGTGCCAGCAGCCTCTATTCTAGCGGGAGCTACGAGCAGTACTTC
NA	NA	TRBV5-5	TRBJ1-6	CASSLNGGGYNSPLHF	TGTGCCAGCAGCTTGAACGGGGGAGGTTATAATTCACCCCTCCACTTT
NA	TRBD1	TRBV15	TRBJ2-7	CATSNRDRGTYEQYF	TGTGCCACCAGCAACCGGGACAGGGGCACCTACGAGCAGTACTTC
NA	TRBD2	TRBV15	TRBJ2-3	CATSRLAGTDTQYF	TGTGCCACCAGCAGACTAGCGGGCACAGATACGCAGTATTTT
NA	TRBD2	TRBV13	TRBJ2-1	CASSLAHKTSAQYYNEQFF	TGTGCCAGCAGCCTCGCCCATAAGACTAGCGCGCAATACTACAATGAGCAGTTCTTC
NA	TRBD2	TRBV11-2	TRBJ2-1	CASSLDPSGGGEQFF	TGTGCCAGCAGCTTAGACCCTAGCGGGGGGGGTGAGCAGTTCTTC
NA	TRBD2	TRBV7-9	TRBJ2-5	CASSLFAGGPETQYF	TGTGCCAGCAGCTTATTTGCGGGAGGCCCGGAGACCCAGTACTTC
NA	NA	TRBV5-1	TRBJ2-3	CASSSEGSTDTQYF	TGCGCCAGCAGCTCCGAGGGTAGCACAGATACGCAGTATTTT
NA	NA	TRBV5-1	TRBJ2-5	CASSTGLASQETQYF	TGCGCCAGCTCCACCGGATTAGCGAGCCAAGAGACCCAGTACTTC
NA	NA	TRBV7-9	TRBJ2-1	CASSFGVGDSGRNEQFF	TGTGCCAGCAGCTTCGGGGTTGGGGACTCAGGTCGTAATGAGCAGTTCTTC
NA	NA	TRBV5-6	TRBJ1-1	CASSLGGGPNTEAFF	TGTGCCAGCAGCTTGGGGGGGGGCCCCAACACTGAAGCTTTCTTT
NA	NA	TRBV19	TRBJ2-2	CASSMVGSLRTGKLFF	TGTGCCAGTAGTATGGTCGGCAGCCTGAGAACCGGGAAGCTGTTTTTT
few	TRBD1	TRBV18	TRBJ1-1	CASSPNRHGTGGNTEAFF	TGTGCCAGCTCACCAAATCGACACGGGACAGGGGGCAACACTGAAGCTTTCTTT
NA	TRBD2	TRBV4-1	TRBJ2-3	CASSQKQLAEDTQYF	TGCGCCAGCAGCCAAAAACAACTAGCGGAAGATACGCAGTATTTT
NA	NA	TRBV12-3/TRBV12-4	TRBJ1-5	CASTSGGGQPQHF	TGTGCCAGCACGTCGGGGGGAGGACAGCCCCAGCATTTT
NA	TRBD1	TRBV24-1	TRBJ2-2	CATSDLGGRTGELFF	TGTGCCACCAGTGACTTAGGGGGCCGGACCGGGGAGCTGTTTTTT
NA	TRBD1	TRBV2	TRBJ2-4	CASMAVRGAKNIQYF	TGTGCCAGCATGGCGGTCAGGGGGGCCAAAAACATTCAGTACTTC
few	TRBD1	TRBV6-4	TRBJ1-5	CASSDPESGGSNQPQHF	TGTGCCAGCAGTGACCCCGAGTCAGGGGGAAGCAATCAGCCCCAGCATTTT
NA	NA	TRBV6-2/TRBV6-3	TRBJ2-1	CASSQTHPYNEQFF	TGTGCCAGCAGTCAGACACATCCCTACAATGAGCAGTTCTTC
NA	TRBD1	TRBV29-1	TRBJ2-2	CSGRTGAGELFF	TGCAGCGGTCGGACAGGCGCCGGGGAGCTGTTTTTT
NA	TRBD2	TRBV24-1	TRBJ2-2	CATSSLAGENTGELFF	TGTGCCACCAGCTCGCTAGCGGGAGAGAACACCGGGGAGCTGTTTTTT
NA	NA	TRBV29-1	TRBJ1-3	CSVKGVNGNTIYF	TGCAGCGTAAAGGGGGTAAATGGAAACACCATATATTTT
NA	NA	TRBV5-1	TRBJ2-2	CASSLLRGNTGELFF	TGCGCCAGCAGCTTGCTCCGGGGGAACACCGGGGAGCTGTTTTTT
NA	NA	TRBV5-1	TRBJ2-7	CASSLEGLEASFGYEQYF	TGCGCCAGCAGCTTGGAAGGGCTGGAGGCTAGCTTTGGCTACGAGCAGTACTTC
once	NA	TRBV19	TRBJ1-1	CATSGVIHTEAFF	TGTGCCACCTCGGGGGTTATCCACACTGAAGCTTTCTTT
NA	NA	TRBV30	TRBJ1-1	CAWSVDFQTEAFF	TGTGCCTGGAGTGTAGACTTCCAAACTGAAGCTTTCTTT
NA	NA	TRBV14	TRBJ2-5	CASSQLDTRRETQYF	TGTGCCAGCAGCCAACTAGACACAAGGAGGGAGACCCAGTACTTC
NA	NA	TRBV14	TRBJ2-7	CASSRAGISYEQYF	TGTGCCAGCAGCCGCGCAGGAATTTCTTACGAGCAGTACTTC
NA	TRBD2	TRBV4-2	TRBJ2-1	CASSQGGTSGYNEQFF	TGTGCCAGCAGCCAAGGAGGGACTAGCGGCTACAATGAGCAGTTCTTC
NA	NA	TRBV24-1	TRBJ1-4	CATRRRRVEKLFF	TGTGCCACCCGAAGGAGGCGTGTGGAAAAACTGTTTTTT
few	NA	TRBV6-5	TRBJ2-7	CASNRYYEQYF	TGTGCCAGCAACAGATATTACGAGCAGTACTTC
NA	TRBD1	TRBV10-3	TRBJ2-7	CATSGTESYEQYF	TGTGCCACCTCCGGGACAGAATCCTACGAGCAGTACTTC
NA	TRBD1	TRBV7-9	TRBJ1-1	CASIKGATEAFF	TGTGCCAGCATCAAGGGGGCCACTGAAGCTTTCTTT
NA	NA	TRBV20-1	TRBJ2-3	CSASGLGDTQYF	TGCAGTGCTAGTGGACTCGGAGATACGCAGTATTTT
few	NA	TRBV20-1	TRBJ1-2	CSASDYGYTF	TGCAGTGCGAGCGACTATGGCTACACCTTC
once	NA	TRBV3-1/TRBV3-2	TRBJ2-7	CASSRASGLEYEQYF	TGTGCCAGCAGCCGAGCGTCCGGACTGGAGTACGAGCAGTACTTC
NA	NA	TRBV3-1/TRBV3-2	TRBJ2-7	CAAGVGIAYEQYF	TGTGCCGCAGGTGTCGGGATAGCCTACGAGCAGTACTTC
NA	TRBD2	TRBV10-3	TRBJ2-2	CAISERTSGSITGELFF	TGTGCCATCAGTGAGAGAACTAGCGGGAGTATCACCGGGGAGCTGTTTTTT
NA	NA	TRBV5-4	TRBJ1-6	CASSPDSSYNSPLHF	TGTGCCAGCAGCCCGGACAGCTCCTATAATTCACCCCTCCACTTT